The clone carrying this T cell receptor (beta chain) has just a few counts. The sample comes from a study of shared T cell receptors in the human thymus. Only in-frame clones appear in the TCRdb table, and some are missing; sequencing was by immunoSEQ multiplex PCR. Of approximately 730,000 clones listed, approximately 85% are singletons. The ends lost 10 bases at V and 4 bases at J; junction bases unmatched: 15. The CDR3 has 17 residues. Germline loops: CDR1 ENHRY, CDR2 SYGVKD. In addition, the sample was reused for a study of human thymus T cells. That paper adds: Donor material was obtained from healthy Finnish infants undergoing corrective surgery for congenital heart defects. Resections from corrective heart surgery provided thymus tissue. Use of V and J genes seemed skewed within the thymic and blood repertoires. Related work showed strongly overlapping thymic repertoires across unrelated individuals.

The receptor's source is a girl under three years old with a congenital heart defect. The chain employs TRBV10-3 and TRBJ2-6; TRBD1 matches at 8 bases. Sequenced input: thymocytes. The CDR3 DNA sequence: TGTGCCACTAGGACAGGGACGGTTCTGGCCGGGGCCAACGTCCTGACTTTC. This codes for CATRTGTVLAGANVLTF.